The table lists the clone carrying this T cell receptor (beta chain) with a few counts. The antigen is not known. TCRdb independently ran MiXCR on the 5' RACE reads; one entry per CDR3 protein. The sample has approximately 550,000 distinct CDR3 sequences; 15% to 20% are singletons. The entry originates in a study of T cells after yellow fever vaccination. Study outcomes and limitations: Abundant bulk-population clonotypes could contaminate the FACS-sorted repertoires.

Germline V gene sequence: CDR1 SGHTA, CDR2 FQGNSA. This CDR3 contains 15 residues. V trimming: 5 bases; J trimming: 2 bases; junction bases outside the gene matches: 5. This rearrangement joins TRBV7-2 to TRBJ2-1, with TRBD2 matching over 8 bases. This clonotype originated in a man aged 30-40 years who received the YFV17D yellow fever vaccine. The sample consisted of PBMCs, taken 15 days after the yellow fever booster vaccination. The CDR3 loop is CASSATSGPYNEQFF. CDR3 DNA: TGTGCCAGCAGCGCCACTAGCGGACCCTACAATGAGCAGTTCTTC.